This entry lists 19 T cell receptor beta chains sequenced from one sample in a study of T cells in Graves' hyperthyroidism and ophthalmopathy. Amplified regions were TCR beta CDR3 sequences from RNA transcripts. With the HTBI primer set, the TCR CDR3 went through a first round of RT-PCR. TCRdb processed the multiplex PCR reads anew with MiXCR; each CDR3 protein has one entry. The sample shows 460,000 or so distinct CDR3 sequences, around 15% of them seen only once. Specimen: blood. Source of these receptors: a woman younger than 35 with Graves' hyperthyroidism.

This clonotype was picked up many times. The V call is TRBV19, the J call TRBJ1-2; unclear D gene. Germline V gives CDR1 LNHDA, CDR2 SQIVND (reference sequence). V gave up 2 bases and J gave up 8 bases, with 15 bases separating them. The CDR3 runs 14 residues. The chain's CDR3 is CASSIMPRQGGYTF. The CDR3 nucleotides read TGTGCCAGTAGTATAATGCCGCGGCAAGGAGGCTACACCTTC.

This clonotype was detected many times. V gene TRBV19 combines with J gene TRBJ2-2; TRBD2 matches at 10 bases. This CDR3 contains 15 residues. V was clipped by 10 bases and J by 0 bases; unmatched bases: 5. Per germline, CDR1 LNHDA and CDR2 SQIVND (reference sequence). CDR3 nucleotide sequence: TGTGCCACTTGGACTAGCGGAGCGAACACCGGGGAGCTGTTTTTT. This encodes CATWTSGANTGELFF.

CDR3 nucleotide sequence: TGTGCCAGCAGTTCGGGACTGACGGACCGATCGGAGGAGCAGTTCTTC. It translates to CASSSGLTDRSEEQFF. The chain uses TRBV12-3 or TRBV12-4 and TRBJ2-1; possibly TRBD2 for D (6 bases). The CDR3 covers 16 residues. V shed 4 bases and J shed 10 bases, with 23 bases lying between them.

This sequence joins TRBV12-3 or TRBV12-4 and TRBJ2-3, with 14 bases fitting TRBD2. The V and J ends lost 9 bases and 4 bases, in that order; junction bases with no gene match: 9. The CDR3 is 16 amino acids. CDR3 in DNA: TGTGCCAGTGGGACTAGCGGGAGTCTGTCTTCAGATACGCAGTATTTT. This sequence encodes CASGTSGSLSSDTQYF.

This clonotype was detected many times. The chain couples TRBV12-3 or TRBV12-4 to TRBJ2-1; 11 nucleotides line up with TRBD2. This CDR3 is built from 17 residues. V lost 1 base to trimming and J lost 9 bases; unmatched junction nucleotides: 11. The CDR3 loop is CASSLVLAGGLVLEQFF. For the CDR3, the DNA is TGTGCCAGCAGTTTAGTCCTAGCGGGAGGCTTAGTTCTTGAGCAGTTCTTC.

This clonotype was seen at least ten times. The gene calls are TRBV12-3 or TRBV12-4 and TRBJ2-2; TRBD1 matches 8 bases. This CDR3 contains 15 residues. V was pared by 8 bases and J by 3 bases, with 8 bases of the junction left unmatched. In nucleotides, the CDR3 is TGTGCCAGCGGATCTACAGGGGGGTACACCGGGGAGCTGTTTTTT. Its translation: CASGSTGGYTGELFF.

In its sample, this clonotype was seen many times. This chain joins TRBV2 and TRBJ1-6, with 9 positions matching TRBD1. The length of the CDR3 is 15 residues. The J segment lost 13 bases and the V segment lost 5 bases, leaving 12 bases of the junction unmatched. CDR1 and CDR2 from the germline V gene are SNHLY and FYNNEI. The CDR3 protein is CASSSGTGRFGPLHF. CDR3 DNA: TGTGCCAGCAGTTCCGGGACAGGGAGGTTTGGGCCCCTCCACTTT.

The CDR3 here is CSAATGGGYTF. The CDR3 DNA follows: TGCAGCGCCGCCACGGGAGGTGGCTACACCTTC. The chain joins TRBV29-1 to TRBJ1-2, with D uncertain. This CDR3 has 11 residues. Germline V gene sequence: CDR1 SQVTM, CDR2 ANQGSEA. Trimming took off 7 bases at V and 7 bases at J, with 13 bases between the two ends.

This rearrangement joins TRBV20-1 to TRBJ1-1; maybe TRBD1 (5 bases). V was pared by 3 bases and J by 4 bases, with 12 bases between. Germline-derived CDR1 and CDR2 are DFQATT and SNEGSKA (reference sequence). The CDR3 is 13 residues long. The CDR3 sequence: CSARGGGSTEAFF. Here the CDR3 DNA reads TGCAGTGCTAGGGGGGGAGGAAGCACTGAAGCTTTCTTT.

This clonotype occurred many times. In DNA, the CDR3 is TGTGCCAGCAGCCCCGGACACGGGAACACTGAAGCTTTCTTT. It translates to CASSPGHGNTEAFF. This chain connects TRBV11-3 to TRBJ1-1, with D possibly TRBD1 on 5 matching bases. Trimming pared 5 bases from V and 1 base from J, leaving 11 bases between. Germline V gene sequence: CDR1 SGHNT, CDR2 YENEEA. CDR3 size: 14 residues.

This clonotype was observed many times. This rearrangement joins TRBV11-3 to TRBJ2-4; D is unclear. This CDR3 contains 12 residues. V lost 2 bases and J lost 5, with 4 bases in between. The germline V gene has CDR1 SGHNT and CDR2 YENEEA. The CDR3 here is CASSLTQNIQYF. The DNA for the CDR3 is TGTGCCAGCAGCTTAACCCAAAACATTCAGTACTTC.

This clonotype occurred many times. This chain connects TRBV12-3 or TRBV12-4 to TRBJ2-2, with no clear D. This CDR3 comprises 10 residues. V was shortened by 6 bases and J by 8 bases, with 4 bases between the two germline ends. The CDR3 loop reads CASRAGELFF. The CDR3 DNA follows: TGTGCCAGCAGGGCAGGGGAGCTGTTTTTT.

This clonotype was seen many times. The rearrangement uses TRBV11-2 and TRBJ2-7; D remains ambiguous. V was trimmed by 5 bases and J by 1 base, leaving 6 bases between them. CDR1 is SGHAT and CDR2 is FQNNGV in the germline V gene. There are 12 residues in the CDR3. The chain's CDR3 is CASSHHSYEQYF. As DNA, the CDR3 is TGTGCCAGCAGCCATCATTCCTACGAGCAGTACTTC.

The sample holds a few counts of this clonotype. A much larger clone lies one base from this, so it may be a read error. The chain is built from TRBV13 and TRBJ2-5, with 7 bases identical to TRBD1. Losses at the gene ends were 4 bases for V and 5 bases for J; bases not matched to a gene: 10. Germline loops: CDR1 PRHDT, CDR2 FYEKMQ (reference sequence). The CDR3 has 15 amino acids. This CDR3 reads CASSCDRDRGETQYF. The CDR3 bases are TGTGCCAGCAGCTGCGACCGGGACAGAGGGGAGACCCAGTACTTC.

This clonotype has at least ten counts. J is TRBJ1-1 and V is TRBV3-1, with TRBD1 as a possible D gene (5 bases). The germline CDR1 and CDR2 sequences are LGHDT and YNNKEL (reference sequence). The CDR3 runs 17 residues. V was trimmed by 4 bases and J by 4 bases, leaving 22 bases between them. Here the CDR3 reads CASSRGDGRAVSTEAFF. The CDR3 bases are TGTGCCAGCAGCCGGGGGGACGGTAGGGCGGTGAGCACTGAAGCTTTCTTT.

The table lists this clonotype with many counts. V and J are TRBV27 and TRBJ2-1; no reliable D call. Looked up from germline, CDR1 is MNHEY and CDR2 is SMNVEV (reference sequence). V gave up 0 bases and J gave up 0 bases, with 9 bases separating them. CDR3 size: 16 residues. The CDR3 DNA sequence: TGTGCCAGCAGTTTATCGATAGAGAGCTCCTACAATGAGCAGTTCTTC. This gives the protein CASSLSIESSYNEQFF.

This clonotype has a count of ten or more. The genes are TRBV5-6 and TRBJ2-7; 7 nucleotides line up with TRBD1. Per germline, CDR1 SGHDT and CDR2 YYEEEE. The CDR3 runs 17 residues. V was pared by 3 bases and J by 0 bases, with 12 bases of the junction left unmatched. Here the CDR3 reads CASSSRGSWESSYEQYV. The CDR3, as DNA: TGTGCCAGCAGCTCCAGGGGGTCCTGGGAGAGCTCCTACGAGCAGTACGTC.

Comment on this clonotype: One base away lies a much larger clone, so this may be a sequencing read error. The chain uses TRBV12-3 or TRBV12-4 and TRBJ1-2; D unclear. This CDR3 has 11 residues. The CDR3 is CASNREGGHTF. Here the CDR3 DNA reads TGTGCCAGCAATCGGGAGGGTGGCCACACCTTC.

The V call is TRBV12-3 or TRBV12-4, the J call TRBJ1-2; 7 nucleotides match TRBD1. The CDR3 loop spans 16 amino acids. With V trimmed by 2 bases and J by 4 bases, 10 bases remained unmatched. The CDR3 loop reads CASSLPRPQGIYGYTF. CDR3 sequence (DNA): TGTGCCAGCAGTTTACCCCGACCACAGGGGATCTATGGCTACACCTTC.